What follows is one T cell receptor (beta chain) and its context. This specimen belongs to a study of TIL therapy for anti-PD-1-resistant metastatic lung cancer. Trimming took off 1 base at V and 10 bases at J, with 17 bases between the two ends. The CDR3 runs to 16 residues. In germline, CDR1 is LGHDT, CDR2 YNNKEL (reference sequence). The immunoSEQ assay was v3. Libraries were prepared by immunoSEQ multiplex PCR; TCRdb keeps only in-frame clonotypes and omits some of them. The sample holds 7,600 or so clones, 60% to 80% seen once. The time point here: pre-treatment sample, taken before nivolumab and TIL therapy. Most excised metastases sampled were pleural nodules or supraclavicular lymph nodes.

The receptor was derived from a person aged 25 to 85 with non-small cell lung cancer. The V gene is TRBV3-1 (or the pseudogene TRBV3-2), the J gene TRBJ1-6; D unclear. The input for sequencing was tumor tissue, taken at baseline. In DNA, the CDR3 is TGTGCCAGCAGCCAAGGGTCCGGGAGGGTTGGATCACCCCTCCACTTT. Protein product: CASSQGSGRVGSPLHF.